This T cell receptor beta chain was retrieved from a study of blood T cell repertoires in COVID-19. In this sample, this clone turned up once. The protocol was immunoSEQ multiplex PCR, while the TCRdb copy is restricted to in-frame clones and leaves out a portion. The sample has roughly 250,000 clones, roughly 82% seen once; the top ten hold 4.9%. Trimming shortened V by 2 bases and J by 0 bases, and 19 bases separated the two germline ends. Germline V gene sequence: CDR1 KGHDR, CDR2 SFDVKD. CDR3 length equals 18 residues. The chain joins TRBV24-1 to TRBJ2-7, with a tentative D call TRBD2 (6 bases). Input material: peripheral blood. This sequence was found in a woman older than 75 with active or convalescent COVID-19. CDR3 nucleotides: TGTGCCACCAGTGATTCCGTTACCGGGGACGGGAGCTCCTACGAGCAGTACTTC. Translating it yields CATSDSVTGDGSSYEQYF.